The source of this T cell receptor (beta chain) is a study of cytomegalovirus exposure and HLA in healthy donors. The sample holds a few counts of this clone. Its target is unknown. The primer mix had 60 Vbeta and 13 Jbeta primers. Sequencing was performed with immunoSEQ multiplex PCR; in TCRdb, only in-frame clones are kept and a portion is missing. The data contain some 190,000 clones, roughly a tenth of them singletons. The CDR3 runs to 17 residues. Study findings and constraints: Analyses of presence and absence presupposed an approximately uniform sequencing depth across donors.

The specimen was PBMCs. This receptor was identified in a woman aged 25 to 39 in good health and CMV-seropositive. V and J are TRBV12-2 and TRBJ1-4; the table assigns TRBD1, which was not confirmed against the DNA. TRBV12-2 represents a pseudogene. This CDR3 reads CASRLVYRDRGREKLFF. CDR3 sequence (DNA): TGTGCAAGTCGCTTAGTGTACCGGGACAGGGGGAGGGAAAAACTGTTTTTT.